The 28 T cell receptor beta chains in this list originate from one sample, sequenced in a study of shared clonotypes between healthy human individuals. Some clones are missing from TCRdb's copy, which holds only in-frame ones; the method was immunoSEQ multiplex PCR. The sample consists of 1,400,000 or so clones, about 98.5% of them appearing once. The source material was naive CD4+ T cells sorted from blood. Sample subset: CD45RA+ positively selected. These receptors all come from a man aged 25-45 years in good health.

The chain carries TRBV6-1 and TRBJ2-1, with 14 bases matching TRBD2. Trimming at V came to 11 bases and at J to 8 bases, leaving 11 bases not matched to a gene. Germline loops: CDR1 MNHNS, CDR2 SASEGT. The CDR3 covers 15 residues. The CDR3 nucleotides are TGTGCCTCCACCCGGGGACTAGCGGGAGATTATGAGCAGTTCTTC. Translation gives CASTRGLAGDYEQFF.

This chain links TRBV30 with TRBJ2-7; D not certain. The CDR3 runs 12 residues. The V end was cut by 0 bases, the J end by 4 bases, with 7 bases between. Germline loops: CDR1 GTSNPN, CDR2 SVGIG (reference sequence). CDR3 nucleotide sequence: TGTGCCTGGAGTGTTGGTATTTACGAGCAGTACTTC. As protein: CAWSVGIYEQYF.

The genes are TRBV7-9 and TRBJ2-1, with 12 bases aligning to TRBD2. The germline V gene encodes CDR1 SEHNR and CDR2 FQNEAQ (reference sequence). The V and J ends lost 6 bases and 6 bases, in that order; junction bases with no gene match: 6. The CDR3 extends over 15 amino acids. The CDR3 region is CASRPTSGRFNEQFF. CDR3 coding DNA: TGTGCCAGCAGGCCGACTAGCGGGAGATTCAATGAGCAGTTCTTC.

This rearrangement joins TRBV5-4 to TRBJ1-1; a weak D match, TRBD1 (5 bases). The CDR3 length is 14 residues. Germline-derived CDR1 and CDR2 are SGHNT and YYREEE (reference sequence). V lost 4 bases to trimming and J lost 1 base, with 11 bases between them. The CDR3 DNA reads TGTGCCAGCAGCCCAAAGGGGTCGAACACTGAAGCTTTCTTT. Its protein is CASSPKGSNTEAFF.

Comments on this clone: Other DNA sequences in this sample translate to the same CDR3. This rearrangement joins TRBV6-1 to TRBJ1-5; D remains ambiguous. V was clipped by 1 base and J by 6 bases, with 7 bases between them. The CDR3 loop spans 13 amino acids. CDR1 and CDR2 (germline): MNHNS, SASEGT. In DNA form, the CDR3 reads TGTGCCAGCAGTGAAGGGGTCCGTCAGCCCCAGCATTTT. This encodes CASSEGVRQPQHF.

The chain links TRBV7-2 to TRBJ1-2, with D unclear. V lost 1 base and J 8 bases, leaving 14 bases between the germline ends. Germline V gene data show CDR1 as SGHTA and CDR2 as FQGNSA. This CDR3 is built from 14 residues. DNA of the CDR3: TGTGCCAGCAGCTTAGTGGGAAGTCTCCCGGGCTACACCTTC. Translated, it gives CASSLVGSLPGYTF.

The J gene is TRBJ1-1, the V gene TRBV10-3; 8 bases agree with TRBD1. Germline V gives CDR1 ENHRY, CDR2 SYGVKD. V gave up 5 bases and J gave up 7 bases; unmatched junction bases: 18. CDR3 length: 17 amino acids. CDR3: CAISQTPTGAMNSEAFF. CDR3 DNA sequence: TGTGCCATCAGTCAGACCCCGACAGGGGCCATGAATAGTGAAGCTTTCTTT.

About this clone itself: The identical CDR3 is also encoded by other nucleotide sequences in the sample. The chain recombines TRBV5-1 with TRBJ2-2; weak D call: TRBD2 (6 bases). CDR1 is SGHRS, CDR2 YFSETQ, per germline. The CDR3 contains 16 residues. V was clipped by 0 bases and J by 0 bases, with 9 bases between them. The CDR3 region is CASSLVSGANTGELFF. The DNA of the CDR3 is TGCGCCAGCAGCTTGGTTTCGGGAGCGAACACCGGGGAGCTGTTTTTT.

This clone was seen a single time. This rearrangement joins TRBV9 to TRBJ2-2, with 10 bases fitting TRBD2. The CDR3 runs to 16 residues. Per germline, CDR1 SGDLS and CDR2 YYNGEE. The trim removed 4 bases at V and 4 bases at J, leaving 7 bases unmatched. This chain's CDR3 is CASSIPLAGATGELFF. The CDR3 DNA is TGTGCCAGCAGCATACCCCTAGCGGGGGCCACCGGGGAGCTGTTTTTT.

The chain couples TRBV9 to TRBJ2-1; a weak D match, TRBD2 (6 bases). Trimming took 2 bases from V and 2 from J, leaving 8 bases between them. Germline assignment: CDR1 SGDLS and CDR2 YYNGEE. CDR3 length: 14 amino acids. The CDR3 DNA is TGTGCCAGCAGCGTGGAGGGTCCCTACAATGAGCAGTTCTTC. As protein: CASSVEGPYNEQFF. Based on the CDR3 plus reference TRBV9 and TRBJ2-1, the full variable domain is DSGVTQTPKHLITATGQRVTLRCSPRSGDLSVYWYQQSLDQGLQFLIQYYNGEERAKGNILERFSAQQFPDLHSELNLSSLELGDSALYFCASSVEGPYNEQFFGPGTRLTVL.

The CDR3 DNA reads as TGTGCCACCAGCAGACAGACCGGGACACGGGTTAGGAACACTGAAGCTTTCTTT. Protein sequence: CATSRQTGTRVRNTEAFF. The chain carries TRBV15 and TRBJ1-1; a weak D match, TRBD1 (6 bases). The CDR3 spans 18 residues. CDR1 is LNHNV and CDR2 is YYDKDF in the germline V gene (reference sequence). V lost 2 bases, J lost 1 base, and 20 bases lay in between.

V and J are TRBV9 and TRBJ2-1, with D maybe TRBD2 (5 bases). Trimming shortened V by 4 bases and J by 6 bases, and 17 bases separated the two germline ends. The length of the CDR3 is 15 residues. Germline loops: CDR1 SGDLS, CDR2 YYNGEE. CDR3 sequence reads: CASSPPGLQTNEQFF. The CDR3 DNA is TGTGCCAGCAGCCCACCGGGGTTACAAACCAATGAGCAGTTCTTC.

The V gene is TRBV2, the J gene TRBJ1-1; D unclear. V lost 10 bases to trimming and J lost 3 bases, with 15 bases between them. This CDR3 has 13 amino acids. Germline V gives CDR1 SNHLY, CDR2 FYNNEI. CDR3 residues: CATSTAVDTEAFF. In DNA, the CDR3 is TGTGCCACCTCGACGGCGGTAGACACTGAAGCTTTCTTT.

The rearrangement joins TRBV11-3 to TRBJ2-5; 9 nucleotides match TRBD2. The length of the CDR3 is 14 residues. After removal of 10 bases from V and 5 bases from J, the junction contained 11 bases not matched to a gene. Germline CDR1 and CDR2: SGHNT and YENEEA. CDR3 in amino acids: CATRGAGGPETQYF. The CDR3 region has the DNA TGTGCCACCCGGGGGGCGGGAGGGCCGGAGACCCAGTACTTC.

The genes are TRBV6-5 and TRBJ1-2, with D possibly TRBD1 on 6 matching bases. Per germline, CDR1 MNHEY and CDR2 SVGAGI. V was shortened by 9 bases and J by 1 base, with 12 bases between the two germline ends. This CDR3 comprises 13 residues. Here the CDR3 reads CASSRGHNYGYTF. The CDR3 DNA follows: TGTGCCAGTTCCCGGGGACATAACTATGGCTACACCTTC.

The chain combines TRBV10-3 with TRBJ2-7; TRBD1 matches at 7 bases. V gave up 6 bases and J gave up 3 bases; unmatched junction bases: 11. CDR1 and CDR2 (germline): ENHRY, SYGVKD. The CDR3 totals 15 residues. CDR3 sequence (DNA): TGTGCCATCAGAGATACAGGGGATCGGCTCTACGAGCAGTACTTC. This codes for CAIRDTGDRLYEQYF.

V gene TRBV2 combines with J gene TRBJ2-3; the D gene is possibly TRBD1 (6 bases). Trimming left V 5 bases short and J 4 bases short, with 10 bases between. The CDR3 is made up of 13 amino acids. From germline, CDR1 is SNHLY and CDR2 FYNNEI. The CDR3 region is CASSYYRADTQYF. Here the CDR3 DNA reads TGTGCCAGCAGTTATTACAGGGCAGATACGCAGTATTTT.

As DNA, the CDR3 is TGCGCCAGCAGTCGACACCACAGCAACACTAGCGGGAGGGACCTAGTCACAGATACGCAGTATTTT. It is translated as CASSRHHSNTSGRDLVTDTQYF. This chain links TRBV23-1 with TRBJ2-3, with 13 bases identical to TRBD2. TRBV23-1 is an ORF; its function is uncertain. The CDR3 spans 22 residues. The junction had 21 bases not matched to a gene; V was cut back by 4 bases and J by 2 bases.

The J gene is TRBJ1-4, the V gene TRBV28; D is uncertain. CDR1 is MDHEN, CDR2 SYDVKM, per germline. Trimming removed 6 bases at V and 2 bases at J, with 4 bases between. This CDR3 is 12 amino acids long. The CDR3 DNA reads as TGTGCCAGCAGGGCCACTAATGAAAAACTGTTTTTT. Amino acid sequence: CASRATNEKLFF.

The chain carries TRBV4-3 and TRBJ2-1; no clear D. The CDR3 has 19 residues. The germline V gene encodes CDR1 LGHNA and CDR2 YSLEER. Between the trimmed V and J ends, which lost 3 bases and 4 bases, there was a span of 25 bases. The CDR3 DNA follows: TGCGCCAGCAGCCACCCCCAACGGGCGATAAGTCCTGGGTACAATGAGCAGTTCTTC. Protein sequence: CASSHPQRAISPGYNEQFF.

The genes are TRBV18 and TRBJ1-4; TRBD1 might be the D (6 bases). CDR1 is KGHSH and CDR2 is LQKENI in the germline V gene. V was clipped by 4 bases and J by 4 bases, with 7 bases between them. CDR3 length equals 13 residues. The CDR3 DNA reads as TGTGCCAGCTCACAGGACAGTAATGAAAAACTGTTTTTT. Translating it yields CASSQDSNEKLFF.

The chain links TRBV15 to TRBJ1-2; D is undetermined. This CDR3 spans 14 amino acids. CDR1 is LNHNV, CDR2 YYDKDF, per germline (reference sequence). Deletions cut 1 base from V and 7 bases from J, with 13 bases between. The CDR3 coding sequence is TGTGCCACCAGCAGAGGGGCGGGTTTCGGTGGCTACACCTTC. It codes for CATSRGAGFGGYTF. Using reference TRBV15 and TRBJ1-2 for the parts outside the CDR3, the full variable domain is DAMVIQNPRYQVTQFGKPVTLSCSQTLNHNVMYWYQQKSSQAPKLLFHYYDKDFNNEADTPDNFQSRRPNTSFCFLDIRSPGLGDTAMYLCATSRGAGFGGYTFGSGTRLTVV.

The chain links TRBV9 to TRBJ1-2; D gene uncertain. The V and J ends lost 1 base and 4 bases respectively, with 14 bases between them. This CDR3 contains 15 residues. Germline CDR1 SGDLS, CDR2 YYNGEE. DNA of the CDR3: TGTGCCAGCAGCGTAATGTCGGAGAATACCTATGGCTACACCTTC. Its protein product is CASSVMSENTYGYTF.

This chain connects TRBV29-1 to TRBJ2-1; the match to TRBD2 covers 8 bases. The J segment lost 7 bases and the V segment lost 7 bases, leaving 9 bases of the junction unmatched. The length of the CDR3 is 13 residues. Germline V gives CDR1 SQVTM, CDR2 ANQGSEA. The CDR3 sequence is CSAKSGSRNEQFF. CDR3 DNA: TGCAGCGCTAAGAGCGGGAGCCGGAATGAGCAGTTCTTC.

This clone came up once. This chain links TRBV5-1 with TRBJ2-3; D might be TRBD1 (5 bases). V shed 0 bases and J shed 5 bases, with 13 bases lying between them. Per the germline V gene, CDR1 is SGHRS and CDR2 is YFSETQ. This CDR3 has 15 residues. CDR3 nucleotides: TGCGCCAGCAGCTTGGAGATAGCAGGGATAGATACGCAGTATTTT. Its protein product is CASSLEIAGIDTQYF.

This clone was seen once. This chain uses TRBV11-2 with TRBJ2-3; the D gene is possibly TRBD1 (5 bases). The CDR3 contains 14 residues. The V gene lost 5 bases and the J gene lost 0 bases, with 9 bases spanning the gap. In germline, CDR1 is SGHAT, CDR2 FQNNGV. The CDR3, as DNA: TGTGCCAGCAGCGCACAGGAAAGCACAGATACGCAGTATTTT. Its translation is CASSAQESTDTQYF.

The chain joins TRBV2 to TRBJ2-3, with 7 bases fitting TRBD2. Germline trimming cut 6 bases from V and 6 bases from J; bases unmatched to any gene: 9. The CDR3 length is 14 residues. The germline gives CDR1 SNHLY, CDR2 FYNNEI. The CDR3 nucleotides are TGTGCCAGCAGAGCGGGACTCCCGAGGGATACGCAGTATTTT. Its translation is CASRAGLPRDTQYF.

Here the CDR3 DNA reads TGTGCCAGCAGCTTAGCGCCCCCAGGGGGAAACACTGAAGCTTTCTTT. Its protein product is CASSLAPPGGNTEAFF. V and J are TRBV7-6 and TRBJ1-1, with 7 bases lining up with TRBD1. The CDR3 is 16 residues long. Germline V gene lookup returns CDR1 SGHVS and CDR2 FNYEAQ. The V and J ends lost 0 bases and 2 bases, in that order; junction bases with no gene match: 6.